The following is a T cell receptor beta chain sequence with its context. No antigen is known for it. Lactation, pregnancy, other autoimmune disease or uncontrolled infection excluded patients. V was clipped by 1 base and J by 6 bases; unmatched bases: 5. Germline loops: CDR1 SGHTA, CDR2 FQGNSA. This CDR3 has 15 residues. Using RNA transcripts as the source, TCR beta CDR3 regions were amplified. HTBI primers were used for first-round RT-PCR of the TCR CDR3. TCRdb passed the multiplex PCR reads through MiXCR, listing each CDR3 protein once. Of hundreds of thousands of distinct CDR3 sequences in the sample, about 45% were seen once. These data belong to a study of T cells in Graves' hyperthyroidism and ophthalmopathy. Findings of the study overall: The majority of expanded thyroid clonotypes above 0.001 also appeared in blood. Using 13 V-J features, a model discriminated ophthalmopathy from stable hyperthyroidism.

The receptor's source is an adult man with Graves' disease, either hyperthyroidism or ophthalmopathy (not recorded which). The chain has TRBV7-2 and TRBJ2-1; 8 bases fit TRBD2. The sample taken for sequencing was peripheral blood or thyroid tissue (not recorded which). CDR3 sequence: CASSLVTSAVNEQFF. The CDR3 DNA reads TGTGCCAGCAGCTTAGTGACTAGCGCTGTCAATGAGCAGTTCTTC.